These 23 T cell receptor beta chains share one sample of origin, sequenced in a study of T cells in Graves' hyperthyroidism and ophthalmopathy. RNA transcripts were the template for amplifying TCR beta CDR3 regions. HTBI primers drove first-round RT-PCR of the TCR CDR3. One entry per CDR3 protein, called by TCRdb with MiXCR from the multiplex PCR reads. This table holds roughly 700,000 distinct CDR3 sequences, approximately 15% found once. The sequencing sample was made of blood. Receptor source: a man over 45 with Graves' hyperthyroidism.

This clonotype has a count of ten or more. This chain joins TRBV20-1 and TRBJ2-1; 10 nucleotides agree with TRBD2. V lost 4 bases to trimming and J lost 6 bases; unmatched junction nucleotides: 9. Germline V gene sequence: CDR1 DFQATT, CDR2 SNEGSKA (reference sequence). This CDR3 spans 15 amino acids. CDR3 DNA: TGCAGTGCTACTCAAAGCGGGAGGGCCCTCAATGAGCAGTTCTTC. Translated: CSATQSGRALNEQFF.

Here the CDR3 reads CASASGAGDWNEQYF. DNA of the CDR3: TGTGCCAGCGCGTCGGGAGCTGGGGATTGGAACGAGCAGTACTTC. This chain links TRBV6-1 with TRBJ2-7, with D possibly matching TRBD2 (6 bases). The V and J ends lost 8 bases and 5 bases respectively, with 22 bases between them. From germline, CDR1 is MNHNS and CDR2 SASEGT. The CDR3 has 15 residues.

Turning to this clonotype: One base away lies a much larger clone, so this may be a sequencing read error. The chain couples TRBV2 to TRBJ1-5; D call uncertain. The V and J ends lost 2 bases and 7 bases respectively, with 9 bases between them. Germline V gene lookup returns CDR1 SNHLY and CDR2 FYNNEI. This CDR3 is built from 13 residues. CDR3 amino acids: CASSESGSQPQHF. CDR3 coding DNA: TGTGCCAGCAGTGAATCGGGATCCCAGCCCCAGCATTTT. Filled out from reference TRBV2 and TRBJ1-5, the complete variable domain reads EPEVTQTPSHQVTQMGQEVILRCVPISNHLYFYWYRQILGQKVEFLVSFYNNEISEKSEIFDDQFSVERPDGSNFTLKIRSTKLEDSAMYFCASSESGSQPQHFGDGTRLSIL.

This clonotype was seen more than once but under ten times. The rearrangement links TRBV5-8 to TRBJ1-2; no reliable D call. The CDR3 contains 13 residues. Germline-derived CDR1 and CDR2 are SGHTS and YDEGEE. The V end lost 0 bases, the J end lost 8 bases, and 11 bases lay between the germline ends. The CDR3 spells CASSLVSPGGYTF. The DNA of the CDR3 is TGTGCCAGCAGCTTGGTTTCCCCTGGAGGCTACACCTTC.

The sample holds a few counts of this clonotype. The CDR3 region is CASSYLAGGNATQYF. The DNA for the CDR3 is TGTGCCAGCAGTTACCTCGCGGGAGGGAATGCTACGCAGTATTTT. V and J are TRBV6-6 and TRBJ2-3, with 9 positions matching TRBD2. The CDR3 extends over 15 amino acids. CDR1 and CDR2 (germline): MNHNY, SVGAGI (reference sequence). The V gene end was trimmed by 2 bases and the J gene end by 8 bases; junction bases not matched to a gene: 8.

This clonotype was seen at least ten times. CDR3 in DNA: TGTGCCAGCAGTTCCCCTTCTAGCGGGAGGGCCCAAGATACGCAGTATTTT. This codes for CASSSPSSGRAQDTQYF. The chain joins TRBV28 to TRBJ2-3; 12 bases agree with TRBD2. The V and J ends lost 4 bases and 5 bases, in that order; junction bases with no gene match: 10. The V gene's germline CDR1 is MDHEN and CDR2 SYDVKM. The CDR3 length is 17 residues.

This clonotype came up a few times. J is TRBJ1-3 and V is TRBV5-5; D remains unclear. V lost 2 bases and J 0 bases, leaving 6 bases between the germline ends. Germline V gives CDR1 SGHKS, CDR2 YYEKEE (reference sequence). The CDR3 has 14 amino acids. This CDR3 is CASSFGVSGNTIYF. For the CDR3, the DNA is TGTGCCAGCAGCTTTGGTGTCTCTGGAAACACCATATATTTT.

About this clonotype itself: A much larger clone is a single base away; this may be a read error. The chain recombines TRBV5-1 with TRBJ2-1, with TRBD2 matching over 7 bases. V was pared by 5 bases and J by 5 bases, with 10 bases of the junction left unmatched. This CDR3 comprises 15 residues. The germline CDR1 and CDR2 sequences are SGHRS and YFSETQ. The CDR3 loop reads CASRLSSGLNNEQFF. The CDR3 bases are TGCGCCAGCAGACTGTCTAGCGGACTCAACAATGAGCAGTTCTTC.

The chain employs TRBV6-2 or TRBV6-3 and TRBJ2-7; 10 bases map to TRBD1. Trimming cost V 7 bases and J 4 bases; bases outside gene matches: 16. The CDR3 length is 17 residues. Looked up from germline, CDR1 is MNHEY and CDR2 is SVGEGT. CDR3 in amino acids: CASKNLRDRGLTYEQYF. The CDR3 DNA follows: TGTGCCAGCAAAAATCTCCGGGACAGGGGCCTGACTTACGAGCAGTACTTC.

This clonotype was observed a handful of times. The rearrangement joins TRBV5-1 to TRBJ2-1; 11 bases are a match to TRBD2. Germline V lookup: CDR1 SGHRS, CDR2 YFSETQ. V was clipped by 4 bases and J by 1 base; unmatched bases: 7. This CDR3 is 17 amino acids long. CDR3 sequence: CASSKTSGGLSYNEQFF. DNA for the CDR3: TGCGCCAGCAGCAAAACTAGCGGGGGTCTTTCCTACAATGAGCAGTTCTTC. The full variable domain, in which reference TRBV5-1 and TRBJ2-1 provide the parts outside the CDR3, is KAGVTQTPRYLIKTRGQQVTLSCSPISGHRSVSWYQQTPGQGLQFLFEYFSETQRNKGNFPGRFSGRQFSNSRSEMNVSTLELGDSALYLCASSKTSGGLSYNEQFFGPGTRLTVL.

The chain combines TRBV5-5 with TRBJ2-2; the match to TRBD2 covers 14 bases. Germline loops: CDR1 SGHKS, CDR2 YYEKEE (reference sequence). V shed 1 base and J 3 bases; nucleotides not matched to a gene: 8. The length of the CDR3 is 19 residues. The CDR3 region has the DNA TGTGCCAGCAGCTTGTACGTAAGGGGACTAGCGGGAGACACCGGGGAGCTGTTTTTT. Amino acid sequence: CASSLYVRGLAGDTGELFF.

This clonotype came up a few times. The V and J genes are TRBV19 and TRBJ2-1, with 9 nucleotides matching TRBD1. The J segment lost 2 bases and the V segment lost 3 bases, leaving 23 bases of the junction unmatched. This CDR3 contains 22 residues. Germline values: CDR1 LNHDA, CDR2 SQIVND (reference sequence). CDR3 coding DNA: TGTGCCAGTAGTATGGGTACCGTGCGCGGGACAGGGAAAAAAGGCACCTACAATGAGCAGTTCTTC. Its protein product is CASSMGTVRGTGKKGTYNEQFF.

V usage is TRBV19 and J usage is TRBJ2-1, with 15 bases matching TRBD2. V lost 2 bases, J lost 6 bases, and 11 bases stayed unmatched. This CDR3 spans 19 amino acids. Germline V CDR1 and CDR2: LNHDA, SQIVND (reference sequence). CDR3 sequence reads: CASSIRIGLAGGPVNEQFF. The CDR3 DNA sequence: TGTGCCAGTAGTATAAGGATTGGACTAGCGGGAGGGCCGGTCAATGAGCAGTTCTTC. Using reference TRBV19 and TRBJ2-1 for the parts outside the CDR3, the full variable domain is DGGITQSPKYLFRKEGQNVTLSCEQNLNHDAMYWYRQDPGQGLRLIYYSQIVNDFQKGDIAEGYSVSREKKESFPLTVTSAQKNPTAFYLCASSIRIGLAGGPVNEQFFGPGTRLTVL.

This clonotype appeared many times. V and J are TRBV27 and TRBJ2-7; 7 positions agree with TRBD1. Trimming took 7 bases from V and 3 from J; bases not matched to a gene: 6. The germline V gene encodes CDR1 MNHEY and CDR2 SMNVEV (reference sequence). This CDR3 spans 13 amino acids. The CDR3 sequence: CASTRRQGYEQYF. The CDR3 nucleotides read TGTGCCAGCACCCGAAGACAGGGCTACGAGCAGTACTTC.

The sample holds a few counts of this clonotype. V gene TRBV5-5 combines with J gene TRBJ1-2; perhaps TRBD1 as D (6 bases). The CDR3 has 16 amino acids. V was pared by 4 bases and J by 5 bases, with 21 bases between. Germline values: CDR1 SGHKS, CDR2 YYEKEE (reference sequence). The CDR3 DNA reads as TGTGCCAGCAGCGACGACCCCCACAGGGTTGGTTATGGCTACACCTTC. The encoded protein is CASSDDPHRVGYGYTF.

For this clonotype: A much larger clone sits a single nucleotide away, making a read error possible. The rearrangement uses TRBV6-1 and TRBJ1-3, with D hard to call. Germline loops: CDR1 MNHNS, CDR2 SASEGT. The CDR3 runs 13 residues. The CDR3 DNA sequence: TGTGCCAGCAGTGAGCCATTCGAGAACACCAGATATTTT. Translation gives CASSEPFENTRYF.

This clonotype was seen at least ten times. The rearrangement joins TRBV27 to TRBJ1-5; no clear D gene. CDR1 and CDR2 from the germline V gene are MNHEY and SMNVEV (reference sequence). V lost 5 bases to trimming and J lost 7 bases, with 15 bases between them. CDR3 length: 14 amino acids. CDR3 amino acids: CASSPREGWQPQHF. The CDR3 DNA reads TGTGCCAGCAGTCCTCGTGAAGGGTGGCAGCCCCAGCATTTT.

The CDR3 coding sequence is TGTGCCTGTTCCCCTAGCTCTGGAAACACCATATATTTT. Translation gives CACSPSSGNTIYF. This chain connects TRBV30 to TRBJ1-3; no clear D. The CDR3 consists of 13 residues. V lost 6 bases and J lost 0, with 9 bases in between. Germline CDR1 and CDR2: GTSNPN and SVGIG (reference sequence).

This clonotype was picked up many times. CDR3 residues: CASRETGVGTGELFF. The CDR3 bases are TGTGCCAGCAGAGAGACAGGAGTGGGCACCGGGGAGCTGTTTTTT. The chain recombines TRBV2 with TRBJ2-2; a possible D gene is TRBD1 (6 bases). The V end was cut by 6 bases, the J end by 4 bases, with 15 bases between. The CDR3 consists of 15 residues. The germline V gene encodes CDR1 SNHLY and CDR2 FYNNEI.

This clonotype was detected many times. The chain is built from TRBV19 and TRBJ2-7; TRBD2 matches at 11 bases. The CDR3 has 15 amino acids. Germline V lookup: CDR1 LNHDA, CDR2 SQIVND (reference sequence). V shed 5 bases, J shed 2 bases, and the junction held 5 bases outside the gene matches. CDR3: CASSLGLADTYEQYF. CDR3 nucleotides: TGTGCCAGTAGTCTGGGACTAGCGGATACCTACGAGCAGTACTTC. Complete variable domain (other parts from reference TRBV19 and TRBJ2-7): DGGITQSPKYLFRKEGQNVTLSCEQNLNHDAMYWYRQDPGQGLRLIYYSQIVNDFQKGDIAEGYSVSREKKESFPLTVTSAQKNPTAFYLCASSLGLADTYEQYFGPGTRLTVT.

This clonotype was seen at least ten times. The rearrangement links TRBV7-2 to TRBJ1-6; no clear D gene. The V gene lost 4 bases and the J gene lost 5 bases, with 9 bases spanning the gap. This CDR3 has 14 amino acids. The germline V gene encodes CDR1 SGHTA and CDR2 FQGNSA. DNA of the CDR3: TGTGCCAGCAGCTCTCGGAGGGATAATTCACCCCTCCACTTT. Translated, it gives CASSSRRDNSPLHF.

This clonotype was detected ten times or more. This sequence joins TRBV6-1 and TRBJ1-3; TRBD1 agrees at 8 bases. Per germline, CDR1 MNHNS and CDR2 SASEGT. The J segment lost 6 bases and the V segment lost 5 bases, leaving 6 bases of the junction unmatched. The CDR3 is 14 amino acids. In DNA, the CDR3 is TGTGCCAGCAGTCTCCAGGGGGCTGAAAACACCATATATTTT. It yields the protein CASSLQGAENTIYF.

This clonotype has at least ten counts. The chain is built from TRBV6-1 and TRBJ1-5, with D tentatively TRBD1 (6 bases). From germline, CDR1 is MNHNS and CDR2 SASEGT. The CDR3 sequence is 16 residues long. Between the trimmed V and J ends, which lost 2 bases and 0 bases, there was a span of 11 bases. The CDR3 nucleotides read TGTGCCAGCAGTGAACTGGGGGCGAATAGCAATCAGCCCCAGCATTTT. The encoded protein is CASSELGANSNQPQHF.